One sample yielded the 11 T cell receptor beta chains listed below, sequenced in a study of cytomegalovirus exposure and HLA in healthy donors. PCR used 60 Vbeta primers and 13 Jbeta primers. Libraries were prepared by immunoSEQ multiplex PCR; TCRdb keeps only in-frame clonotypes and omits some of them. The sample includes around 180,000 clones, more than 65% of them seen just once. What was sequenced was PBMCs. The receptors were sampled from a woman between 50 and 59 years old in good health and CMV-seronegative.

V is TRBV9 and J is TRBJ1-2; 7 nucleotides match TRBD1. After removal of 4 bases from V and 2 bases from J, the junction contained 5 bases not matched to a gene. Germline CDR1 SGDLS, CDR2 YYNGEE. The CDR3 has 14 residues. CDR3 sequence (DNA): TGTGCCAGCAGCATGGGGACAGCCAACTATGGCTACACCTTC. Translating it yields CASSMGTANYGYTF.

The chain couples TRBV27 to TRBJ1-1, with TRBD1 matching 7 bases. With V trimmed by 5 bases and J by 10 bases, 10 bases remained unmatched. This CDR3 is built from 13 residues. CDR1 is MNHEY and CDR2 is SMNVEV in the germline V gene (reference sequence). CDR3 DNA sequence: TGTGCCAGCAGTCCAAACAGGGGTGGGGTAGCTTTCTTT. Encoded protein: CASSPNRGGVAFF.

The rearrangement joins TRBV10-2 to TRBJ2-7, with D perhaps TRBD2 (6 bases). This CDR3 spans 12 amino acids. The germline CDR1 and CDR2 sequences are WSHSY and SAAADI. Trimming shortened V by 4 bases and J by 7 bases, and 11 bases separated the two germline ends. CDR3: CASSVREFEQYF. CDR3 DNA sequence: TGCGCCAGCAGTGTGCGGGAATTTGAGCAGTACTTC.

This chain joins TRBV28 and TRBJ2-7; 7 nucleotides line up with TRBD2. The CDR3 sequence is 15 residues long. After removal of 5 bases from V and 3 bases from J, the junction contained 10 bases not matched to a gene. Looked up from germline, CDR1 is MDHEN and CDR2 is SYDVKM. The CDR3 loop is CASSPGGSGYYEQYF. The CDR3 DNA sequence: TGTGCCAGCAGTCCCGGGGGGAGTGGGTACTACGAGCAGTACTTC.

CDR3 bases: TGTGCCAGCATTCCGGGACAGGACGGTTTCGAGCAGTACTTC. Its translation is CASIPGQDGFEQYF. The V and J genes are TRBV28 and TRBJ2-7; TRBD1 matches at 8 bases. The CDR3 has 14 amino acids. CDR1 is MDHEN, CDR2 SYDVKM, per germline. After removal of 7 bases from V and 6 bases from J, the junction contained 11 bases not matched to a gene.

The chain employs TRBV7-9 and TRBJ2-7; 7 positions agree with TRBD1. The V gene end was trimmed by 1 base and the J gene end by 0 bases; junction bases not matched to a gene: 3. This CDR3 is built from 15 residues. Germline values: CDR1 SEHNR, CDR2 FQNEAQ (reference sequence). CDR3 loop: CASSLGQGSSYEQYF. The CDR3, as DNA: TGTGCCAGCAGCTTAGGACAGGGAAGCTCCTACGAGCAGTACTTC.

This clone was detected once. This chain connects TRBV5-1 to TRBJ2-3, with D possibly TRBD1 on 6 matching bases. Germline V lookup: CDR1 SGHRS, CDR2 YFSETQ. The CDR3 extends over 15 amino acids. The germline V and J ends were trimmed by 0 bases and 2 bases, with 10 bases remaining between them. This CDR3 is CASSLAGHNTDTQYF. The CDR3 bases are TGCGCCAGCAGCTTGGCGGGACACAACACAGATACGCAGTATTTT. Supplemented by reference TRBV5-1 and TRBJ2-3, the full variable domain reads KAGVTQTPRYLIKTRGQQVTLSCSPISGHRSVSWYQQTPGQGLQFLFEYFSETQRNKGNFPGRFSGRQFSNSRSEMNVSTLELGDSALYLCASSLAGHNTDTQYFGPGTRLTVL.

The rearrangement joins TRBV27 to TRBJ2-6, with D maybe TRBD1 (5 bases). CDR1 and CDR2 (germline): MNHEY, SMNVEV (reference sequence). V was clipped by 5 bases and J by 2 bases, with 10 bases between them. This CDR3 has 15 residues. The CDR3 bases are TGTGCCAGCAGTCCAGGGTGGGCTGGGGCCAACGTCCTGACTTTC. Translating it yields CASSPGWAGANVLTF.

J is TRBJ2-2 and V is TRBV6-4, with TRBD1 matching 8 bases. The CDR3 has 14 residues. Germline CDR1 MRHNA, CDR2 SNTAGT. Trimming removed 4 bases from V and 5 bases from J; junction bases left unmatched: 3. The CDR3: CASSARTGTGELFF. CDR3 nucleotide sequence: TGTGCCAGCAGTGCAAGGACAGGGACCGGGGAGCTGTTTTTT.

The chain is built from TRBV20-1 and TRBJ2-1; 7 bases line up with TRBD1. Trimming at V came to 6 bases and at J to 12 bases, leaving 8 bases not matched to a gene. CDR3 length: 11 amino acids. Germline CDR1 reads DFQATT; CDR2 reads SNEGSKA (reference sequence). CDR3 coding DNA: TGCAGTGCCATCCTCCGGGACAGGCAGTTCTTC. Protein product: CSAILRDRQFF.

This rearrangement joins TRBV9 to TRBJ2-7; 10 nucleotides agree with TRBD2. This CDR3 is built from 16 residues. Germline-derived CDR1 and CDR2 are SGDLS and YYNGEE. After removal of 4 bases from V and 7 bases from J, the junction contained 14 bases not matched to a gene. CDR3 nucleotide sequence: TGTGCCAGCAGCCCAGGTGGAGGGACTAGCGAATTAGAGCAGTACTTC. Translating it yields CASSPGGGTSELEQYF.